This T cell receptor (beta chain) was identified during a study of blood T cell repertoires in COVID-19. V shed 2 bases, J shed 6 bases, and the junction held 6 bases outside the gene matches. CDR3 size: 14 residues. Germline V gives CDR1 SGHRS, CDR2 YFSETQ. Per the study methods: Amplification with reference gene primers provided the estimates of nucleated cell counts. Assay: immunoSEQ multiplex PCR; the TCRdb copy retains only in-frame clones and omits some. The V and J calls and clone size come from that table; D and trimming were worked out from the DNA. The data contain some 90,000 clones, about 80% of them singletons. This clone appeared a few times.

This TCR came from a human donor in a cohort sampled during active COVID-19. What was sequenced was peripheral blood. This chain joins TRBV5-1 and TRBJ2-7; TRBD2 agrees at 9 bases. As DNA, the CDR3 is TGCGCCAGCAGCTTCCTAGCGGGACCCAGCGAGCAGTACTTC. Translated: CASSFLAGPSEQYF.